Listed below are T cell receptor beta chains from one sample, sequenced in a study of T cells after yellow fever vaccination. TCRdb independently ran MiXCR on the 5' RACE reads; one entry per CDR3 protein. The data contain about 340,000 distinct CDR3 sequences, approximately 9% of them seen just once; the ten biggest clones take up roughly 17%. Material: PBMCs, obtained on the day of the first yellow fever vaccination. These receptors all stem from a man between 18 and 35 years old who received the YFV17D yellow fever vaccine. Each CDR3 is given with its conserved first and last residue. Each record gives: V gene, clone size, D gene, J gene, CDR3 protein, CDR3 DNA. The D gene is left open where the match is weak. The listing skips clone size in some rows; elsewhere it reads once, few, many or a size class.

v_call: TRBV11-2
clone_size: NA
d_call: NA
j_call: TRBJ2-5
cdr3_aa: CASSLDLQGRIQETQYF
cdr3_nt: TGTGCCAGCAGCTTAGATCTCCAGGGGCGAATCCAAGAGACCCAGTACTTC

v_call: TRBV11-1
clone_size: many
d_call: TRBD2
j_call: TRBJ2-5
cdr3_aa: CASSSPGHSGGISETQYF
cdr3_nt: TGTGCCAGCAGCTCCCCGGGGCATAGCGGGGGGATCTCGGAGACCCAGTACTTC

v_call: TRBV30
clone_size: few
d_call: NA
j_call: TRBJ2-2
cdr3_aa: CAWSPNTGELFF
cdr3_nt: TGTGCCTGGAGCCCGAACACCGGGGAGCTGTTTTTT

v_call: TRBV9
clone_size: NA
d_call: NA
j_call: TRBJ2-5
cdr3_aa: CANSVISDNQETQYF
cdr3_nt: TGTGCCAACAGCGTCATATCGGACAACCAAGAGACCCAGTACTTC

v_call: TRBV5-6
clone_size: few
d_call: NA
j_call: TRBJ2-1
cdr3_aa: CASSSQEGEQFF
cdr3_nt: TGTGCCAGCAGCTCCCAGGAGGGCGAGCAGTTCTTC

v_call: TRBV6-1
clone_size: NA
d_call: NA
j_call: TRBJ1-2
cdr3_aa: CASSPGTAGNYGYTF
cdr3_nt: TGTGCCAGCAGTCCTGGAACGGCGGGTAACTATGGCTACACCTTC

v_call: TRBV29-1
clone_size: many
d_call: NA
j_call: TRBJ1-1
cdr3_aa: CSVMDSNTEAFF
cdr3_nt: TGCAGCGTGATGGACAGTAACACTGAAGCTTTCTTT

v_call: TRBV20-1
clone_size: few
d_call: TRBD1
j_call: TRBJ1-1
cdr3_aa: CSARVQPGQGSGEAFF
cdr3_nt: TGCAGTGCTAGGGTACAACCGGGACAGGGTTCCGGTGAAGCTTTCTTT

v_call: TRBV18
clone_size: few
d_call: NA
j_call: TRBJ1-5
cdr3_aa: CASSTTGYNQPQHF
cdr3_nt: TGTGCCAGCTCTACCACTGGCTACAATCAGCCCCAGCATTTT

v_call: TRBV7-8
clone_size: NA
d_call: TRBD1
j_call: TRBJ1-2
cdr3_aa: CASSFVGGAYGYTF
cdr3_nt: TGTGCCAGCAGCTTTGTAGGGGGCGCCTATGGCTACACCTTC

v_call: TRBV7-2
clone_size: many
d_call: NA
j_call: TRBJ2-7
cdr3_aa: CASSLDGGGFYEQYF
cdr3_nt: TGTGCCAGCAGCTTAGATGGCGGCGGGTTCTACGAGCAGTACTTC

v_call: TRBV7-3
clone_size: few
d_call: NA
j_call: TRBJ2-7
cdr3_aa: CASSSGPAMAGSEQYF
cdr3_nt: TGTGCCAGCAGCTCCGGGCCGGCCATGGCGGGGTCCGAGCAGTACTTC

v_call: TRBV28
clone_size: NA
d_call: TRBD2
j_call: TRBJ2-1
cdr3_aa: CASSLLAGSYNEQFF
cdr3_nt: TGTGCCAGCAGTTTACTAGCGGGCTCCTACAATGAGCAGTTCTTC

v_call: TRBV15
clone_size: NA
d_call: NA
j_call: TRBJ2-1
cdr3_aa: CATSREGAYYYNEQFF
cdr3_nt: TGTGCCACCAGCAGAGAAGGGGCGTATTACTACAATGAGCAGTTCTTC

v_call: TRBV6-1
clone_size: NA
d_call: NA
j_call: TRBJ1-2
cdr3_aa: CASSRNPVGGGYTF
cdr3_nt: TGTGCCAGCAGCCGCAATCCTGTGGGGGGGGGCTACACCTTC

v_call: TRBV3-1
clone_size: many
d_call: TRBD2
j_call: TRBJ2-1
cdr3_aa: CASSQDSGAKYNEQFF
cdr3_nt: TGTGCCAGCAGCCAAGATAGCGGGGCCAAATACAATGAGCAGTTCTTC

v_call: TRBV5-1
clone_size: many
d_call: TRBD1
j_call: TRBJ1-4
cdr3_aa: CASSFTPQGASEKLFF
cdr3_nt: TGCGCCAGCAGCTTCACCCCGCAGGGGGCGTCGGAAAAACTGTTTTTT

v_call: TRBV6-2/TRBV6-3
clone_size: few
d_call: TRBD2
j_call: TRBJ2-7
cdr3_aa: CASSYLAGRAPYEQYF
cdr3_nt: TGTGCCAGCAGTTACTTGGCAGGGAGGGCGCCCTACGAGCAGTACTTC

v_call: TRBV9
clone_size: NA
d_call: NA
j_call: TRBJ2-3
cdr3_aa: CASSVEGGDTDTQYF
cdr3_nt: TGTGCCAGCAGCGTAGAGGGCGGGGACACAGATACGCAGTATTTT

v_call: TRBV4-3
clone_size: many
d_call: NA
j_call: TRBJ2-2
cdr3_aa: CASSHDNRDTGELFF
cdr3_nt: TGCGCCAGCAGCCATGATAACAGGGACACCGGGGAGCTGTTTTTT

v_call: TRBV7-2
clone_size: few
d_call: NA
j_call: TRBJ2-1
cdr3_aa: CASSLEPGPFVEQFF
cdr3_nt: TGTGCCAGCAGCTTAGAACCGGGGCCCTTTGTGGAGCAGTTCTTC

v_call: TRBV19
clone_size: NA
d_call: TRBD2
j_call: TRBJ2-3
cdr3_aa: CASSTLAGLSDTQYF
cdr3_nt: TGTGCCAGTAGTACTCTAGCGGGGCTTTCAGATACGCAGTATTTT

v_call: TRBV4-1
clone_size: NA
d_call: NA
j_call: TRBJ2-2
cdr3_aa: CASSQGIPNLATGELFF
cdr3_nt: TGCGCCAGCAGCCAAGGGATTCCTAATCTGGCCACCGGGGAGCTGTTTTTT

v_call: TRBV12-5
clone_size: NA
d_call: TRBD1
j_call: TRBJ1-2
cdr3_aa: CASGSGTGWGYTF
cdr3_nt: TGTGCTAGTGGATCCGGGACAGGGTGGGGCTACACCTTC

v_call: TRBV29-1
clone_size: few
d_call: TRBD1
j_call: TRBJ2-5
cdr3_aa: CSAMTGDGQETQYF
cdr3_nt: TGCAGCGCCATGACAGGGGATGGTCAAGAGACCCAGTACTTC

v_call: TRBV11-2
clone_size: few
d_call: TRBD1
j_call: TRBJ1-6
cdr3_aa: CASSLALGQGPAYNSPLHF
cdr3_nt: TGTGCCAGCAGCTTAGCTCTTGGACAGGGCCCGGCCTATAATTCACCCCTCCACTTT

v_call: TRBV7-6
clone_size: few
d_call: NA
j_call: TRBJ1-1
cdr3_aa: CASSSPGGLGNTEAFF
cdr3_nt: TGTGCCAGCAGCTCCCCGGGGGGGTTGGGGAACACTGAAGCTTTCTTT

v_call: TRBV19
clone_size: few
d_call: TRBD2
j_call: TRBJ2-5
cdr3_aa: CASRRLAGEEYQETQYF
cdr3_nt: TGTGCCAGTAGGCGACTAGCGGGGGAGGAGTACCAAGAGACCCAGTACTTC

v_call: TRBV6-5
clone_size: NA
d_call: TRBD1
j_call: TRBJ1-6
cdr3_aa: CASSYSIPGGDSNSPLHF
cdr3_nt: TGTGCCAGCAGTTACTCCATCCCCGGGGGGGACAGTAATTCACCCCTCCACTTT

v_call: TRBV7-2
clone_size: NA
d_call: NA
j_call: TRBJ2-7
cdr3_aa: CASSLERIKSEQYF
cdr3_nt: TGTGCCAGCAGCTTAGAAAGAATCAAGAGCGAGCAGTACTTC

v_call: TRBV11-2
clone_size: NA
d_call: NA
j_call: TRBJ1-2
cdr3_aa: CASSPGLRGRRGYTF
cdr3_nt: TGTGCCAGCAGCCCAGGTCTCAGGGGCCGTCGCGGCTACACCTTC

v_call: TRBV19
clone_size: few
d_call: NA
j_call: TRBJ2-5
cdr3_aa: CASSRNNGETQYF
cdr3_nt: TGTGCCAGTAGCCGGAATAACGGCGAGACCCAGTACTTC

v_call: TRBV3-1
clone_size: NA
d_call: NA
j_call: TRBJ2-5
cdr3_aa: CASRRDGLWTQYF
cdr3_nt: TGTGCCAGCCGCCGGGACGGTCTTTGGACCCAGTACTTC

v_call: TRBV6-5
clone_size: NA
d_call: TRBD1
j_call: TRBJ1-4
cdr3_aa: CASSNRGRNEKLFF
cdr3_nt: TGTGCCAGCAGTAACAGGGGGCGTAATGAAAAACTGTTTTTT

v_call: TRBV27
clone_size: few
d_call: NA
j_call: TRBJ2-3
cdr3_aa: CASRMLGRGSDTQYF
cdr3_nt: TGTGCCAGCCGAATGCTGGGCCGGGGGTCGGATACGCAGTATTTT

v_call: TRBV7-2
clone_size: NA
d_call: TRBD1
j_call: TRBJ2-7
cdr3_aa: CASRRDSLYEQYF
cdr3_nt: TGTGCCAGCAGAAGGGACAGCCTATACGAGCAGTACTTC

v_call: TRBV5-1
clone_size: many
d_call: NA
j_call: TRBJ2-7
cdr3_aa: CASSLNHRSSYEQYF
cdr3_nt: TGCGCCAGCAGCTTGAATCATCGGAGCTCCTACGAGCAGTACTTC

v_call: TRBV27
clone_size: many
d_call: NA
j_call: TRBJ2-5
cdr3_aa: CASRGLLETQYF
cdr3_nt: TGTGCCAGCAGGGGCCTCTTGGAGACCCAGTACTTC

v_call: TRBV6-1
clone_size: few
d_call: TRBD1
j_call: TRBJ1-2
cdr3_aa: CASKQSGGVGYGYTF
cdr3_nt: TGTGCCAGCAAACAATCAGGGGGAGTAGGCTATGGCTACACCTTC

v_call: TRBV28
clone_size: few
d_call: TRBD1
j_call: TRBJ2-2
cdr3_aa: CASSSRTGGSYTGELFF
cdr3_nt: TGTGCCAGCAGTTCAAGGACAGGGGGTAGTTACACCGGGGAGCTGTTTTTT

v_call: TRBV12-3/TRBV12-4
clone_size: many
d_call: NA
j_call: TRBJ2-2
cdr3_aa: CASSPGQTGELFF
cdr3_nt: TGTGCCAGCAGTCCCGGCCAAACCGGGGAGCTGTTTTTT

v_call: TRBV4-3
clone_size: many
d_call: TRBD1
j_call: TRBJ2-5
cdr3_aa: CASSQGPARTGSGETQYF
cdr3_nt: TGCGCCAGCAGCCAAGGCCCAGCCCGGACAGGGAGCGGAGAGACCCAGTACTTC

v_call: TRBV4-2
clone_size: NA
d_call: NA
j_call: TRBJ1-2
cdr3_aa: CASSQDTNSRYGYTF
cdr3_nt: TGTGCCAGCAGCCAAGACACTAACAGTCGCTATGGCTACACCTTC

v_call: TRBV5-8
clone_size: once
d_call: TRBD1
j_call: TRBJ1-2
cdr3_aa: CASRTGQGIGGYTF
cdr3_nt: TGTGCCAGCAGGACGGGACAGGGAATTGGGGGCTACACCTTC

v_call: TRBV5-4
clone_size: NA
d_call: TRBD2
j_call: TRBJ2-5
cdr3_aa: CASSLPLVAGDEETQYF
cdr3_nt: TGTGCCAGCAGCTTGCCCCTGGTGGCGGGGGACGAAGAGACCCAGTACTTC

v_call: TRBV21-1
clone_size: few
d_call: NA
j_call: TRBJ2-1
cdr3_aa: CASSTSPAGEEQFF
cdr3_nt: TGTGCCAGCAGCACCTCCCCAGCGGGAGAAGAGCAGTTCTTC

v_call: TRBV4-3
clone_size: NA
d_call: NA
j_call: TRBJ2-1
cdr3_aa: CASSQGRGRGALSNEQFF
cdr3_nt: TGCGCCAGCAGCCAAGGTCGGGGGCGGGGCGCCCTATCCAATGAGCAGTTCTTC

v_call: TRBV10-3
clone_size: few
d_call: NA
j_call: TRBJ1-2
cdr3_aa: CAISGSNYGYTF
cdr3_nt: TGTGCCATCAGTGGGAGTAACTATGGCTACACCTTC

v_call: TRBV12-3/TRBV12-4
clone_size: NA
d_call: NA
j_call: TRBJ1-6
cdr3_aa: CASSLGRPGPLHF
cdr3_nt: TGTGCCAGCAGTTTAGGTCGCCCTGGGCCCCTCCACTTT

v_call: TRBV7-6
clone_size: few
d_call: TRBD2
j_call: TRBJ2-1
cdr3_aa: CASSPGTSGGAREQFF
cdr3_nt: TGTGCCAGCAGCCCGGGGACTAGCGGGGGGGCGCGGGAGCAGTTCTTC

v_call: TRBV7-2
clone_size: many
d_call: NA
j_call: TRBJ1-4
cdr3_aa: CASSSYGANEKLFF
cdr3_nt: TGTGCCAGCAGCTCGTATGGGGCTAATGAAAAACTGTTTTTT

v_call: TRBV7-2
clone_size: few
d_call: TRBD2
j_call: TRBJ2-5
cdr3_aa: CASSPSGGVKTQYF
cdr3_nt: TGTGCCAGCAGCCCAAGCGGGGGGGTAAAGACCCAGTACTTC

v_call: TRBV12-3/TRBV12-4
clone_size: few
d_call: TRBD1
j_call: TRBJ1-1
cdr3_aa: CASSQGVGVTEAFF
cdr3_nt: TGTGCCAGCAGTCAGGGGGTCGGGGTCACTGAAGCTTTCTTT

v_call: TRBV7-6
clone_size: few
d_call: NA
j_call: TRBJ1-4
cdr3_aa: CASSLVVGEKLFF
cdr3_nt: TGTGCCAGCAGCTTAGTGGTCGGGGAAAAACTGTTTTTT

v_call: TRBV29-1
clone_size: few
d_call: NA
j_call: TRBJ1-4
cdr3_aa: CSVVGGDEKLFF
cdr3_nt: TGCAGCGTTGTGGGTGGCGACGAAAAACTGTTTTTT

v_call: TRBV11-1
clone_size: few
d_call: TRBD2
j_call: TRBJ2-5
cdr3_aa: CASSSIARLAGNQETQYF
cdr3_nt: TGTGCCAGCAGCTCCATCGCGCGACTAGCGGGGAACCAAGAGACCCAGTACTTC

v_call: TRBV2
clone_size: many
d_call: TRBD1
j_call: TRBJ2-5
cdr3_aa: CASSGTGGRETQYF
cdr3_nt: TGTGCCAGCAGTGGGACAGGGGGCCGAGAGACCCAGTACTTC

v_call: TRBV18
clone_size: NA
d_call: TRBD2
j_call: TRBJ2-3
cdr3_aa: CASSPPGGGGRTDTQYF
cdr3_nt: TGTGCCAGCTCACCACCGGGAGGCGGGGGGCGCACAGATACGCAGTATTTT

v_call: TRBV7-9
clone_size: few
d_call: NA
j_call: TRBJ2-7
cdr3_aa: CASSLVTSEQYF
cdr3_nt: TGTGCCAGCAGCTTAGTAACGAGCGAGCAGTACTTC

v_call: TRBV12-3/TRBV12-4
clone_size: many
d_call: NA
j_call: TRBJ2-2
cdr3_aa: CASSLVRPGELFF
cdr3_nt: TGTGCCAGCAGTTTAGTCCGTCCCGGGGAGCTGTTTTTT